Listed below are T cell receptor beta chains from one sample, sequenced in a study of radiation and T cells in renal cell carcinoma. Measured with immunoSEQ multiplex PCR; TCRdb has only the in-frame clones, and not every one. The sample has 140,000 to 150,000 clones; 80% to 90% are singletons. The sequenced sample was blood, obtained from a patient whose treatment included radiotherapy and nephrectomy. These receptors were collected from a woman in her forties or fifties with renal cell carcinoma. CDR3s leave out the opening cysteine and the closing phenylalanine or tryptophan. Fields, in order: V gene, J gene, CDR3 length, CDR3 protein.

v_call: TRBV19
j_call: TRBJ2-7
cdr3_length: 11
cdr3_aa: ATGTSYSYEQY

v_call: TRBV19
j_call: TRBJ2-7
cdr3_length: 11
cdr3_aa: ASSIGLVYEQY

v_call: TRBV7-9
j_call: TRBJ1-3
cdr3_length: 14
cdr3_aa: ASSLEGQRTGNTIY

v_call: TRBV5-1
j_call: TRBJ1-5
cdr3_length: 12
cdr3_aa: ASSLDSSNQPQH

v_call: TRBV4-1
j_call: TRBJ2-3
cdr3_length: 12
cdr3_aa: ASSQDRGKDTQY

v_call: TRBV7-9
j_call: TRBJ2-1
cdr3_length: 16
cdr3_aa: AFPTWDSRLAGYNEQF

v_call: TRBV19
j_call: TRBJ2-7
cdr3_length: 12
cdr3_aa: ASRRDPEGYEQY

v_call: TRBV18
j_call: TRBJ2-7
cdr3_length: 12
cdr3_aa: ASSPAGQGYEQY

v_call: TRBV7-9
j_call: TRBJ2-6
cdr3_length: 10
cdr3_aa: ASSLVANVLT

v_call: TRBV2
j_call: TRBJ2-7
cdr3_length: 14
cdr3_aa: ASSEAGNRGAYEQY

v_call: TRBV5-1
j_call: TRBJ2-7
cdr3_length: 12
cdr3_aa: ASSFQGSSYEQY

v_call: TRBV27
j_call: TRBJ2-7
cdr3_length: 11
cdr3_aa: ASSLQGTYEQY

v_call: TRBV5-6
j_call: TRBJ1-5
cdr3_length: 13
cdr3_aa: ASSASGTKGQPQH

v_call: TRBV28
j_call: TRBJ1-1
cdr3_length: 12
cdr3_aa: ASRGGSVNTEAF

v_call: TRBV10-1
j_call: TRBJ2-3
cdr3_length: 12
cdr3_aa: ASSDGTATDTQY

v_call: TRBV6-5
j_call: TRBJ2-7
cdr3_length: 12
cdr3_aa: ASSPSDREGEQY

v_call: TRBV7-9
j_call: TRBJ1-3
cdr3_length: 12
cdr3_aa: ASSLGSGDNTIY

v_call: TRBV9
j_call: TRBJ1-2
cdr3_length: 11
cdr3_aa: ASSPGSNYGYT

v_call: TRBV11-3
j_call: TRBJ2-2
cdr3_length: 12
cdr3_aa: ASSLEGQTGELF

v_call: TRBV7-9
j_call: TRBJ2-2
cdr3_length: 13
cdr3_aa: ASSSWSSTPGELF

v_call: TRBV27
j_call: TRBJ1-3
cdr3_length: 11
cdr3_aa: ASGQGRGNTIY

v_call: TRBV5-1
j_call: TRBJ2-1
cdr3_length: 14
cdr3_aa: ASSFSYWTGGDEQF

v_call: TRBV10-2
j_call: TRBJ1-5
cdr3_length: 10
cdr3_aa: ASSGGNQPQH

v_call: TRBV30
j_call: NA
cdr3_length: 12
cdr3_aa: AWSVGTGGYEQY

v_call: TRBV25-1
j_call: TRBJ2-5
cdr3_length: 12
cdr3_aa: ASSRGPSEETQH

v_call: TRBV7-2
j_call: TRBJ2-1
cdr3_length: 13
cdr3_aa: ASSFSGGAVYEQF

v_call: TRBV7-9
j_call: TRBJ2-7
cdr3_length: 12
cdr3_aa: ASSFRQALGEQY

v_call: TRBV18
j_call: TRBJ2-5
cdr3_length: 14
cdr3_aa: ASSPLGGVTQETQY

v_call: TRBV7-9
j_call: TRBJ2-2
cdr3_length: 13
cdr3_aa: ASSARQGDTGELF

v_call: TRBV28
j_call: TRBJ2-7
cdr3_length: 13
cdr3_aa: ASSGAGTGVLEQY

v_call: TRBV2
j_call: TRBJ2-3
cdr3_length: 10
cdr3_aa: ASTAESDTQY

v_call: TRBV28
j_call: TRBJ2-2
cdr3_length: 13
cdr3_aa: ASSLAGVNTGELF

v_call: TRBV7-2
j_call: TRBJ2-5
cdr3_length: 17
cdr3_aa: ASSPGLAGGSPYQETQY

v_call: TRBV19
j_call: TRBJ1-1
cdr3_length: 13
cdr3_aa: ASSQNGQLWGEAF

v_call: TRBV7-6
j_call: TRBJ1-2
cdr3_length: 11
cdr3_aa: ASSLDPSGGYT

v_call: TRBV5-6
j_call: TRBJ2-7
cdr3_length: 13
cdr3_aa: ASSARGGASYEQY

v_call: TRBV7-9
j_call: TRBJ2-2
cdr3_length: 13
cdr3_aa: ASSFSGRDAGELF

v_call: TRBV10-3
j_call: TRBJ2-1
cdr3_length: 12
cdr3_aa: AITPGREWNEQF

v_call: TRBV27
j_call: TRBJ2-7
cdr3_length: 11
cdr3_aa: ASSPGTGLEQY

v_call: TRBV9
j_call: TRBJ1-2
cdr3_length: 13
cdr3_aa: ASSVLSTGGYGYT

v_call: TRBV6-1
j_call: TRBJ1-4
cdr3_length: 13
cdr3_aa: AVDGGNILNEKLF

v_call: TRBV6-5
j_call: TRBJ2-1
cdr3_length: 13
cdr3_aa: ASRDRGYSYNEQF

v_call: TRBV6-1
j_call: TRBJ2-2
cdr3_length: 15
cdr3_aa: ASSEWGLAGNTGELF

v_call: TRBV5-6
j_call: TRBJ2-6
cdr3_length: 13
cdr3_aa: ASSLRRSGANVLT

v_call: TRBV7-2
j_call: TRBJ2-3
cdr3_length: 11
cdr3_aa: ASSPELTDTQY

v_call: TRBV10-1
j_call: TRBJ1-5
cdr3_length: 12
cdr3_aa: ASSELQSNQPQH

v_call: TRBV2
j_call: TRBJ2-3
cdr3_length: 12
cdr3_aa: ASSDRTGTNTQY

v_call: TRBV9
j_call: TRBJ1-1
cdr3_length: 11
cdr3_aa: ASSVEWDTEAF

v_call: TRBV29-1
j_call: TRBJ2-7
cdr3_length: 13
cdr3_aa: SVGPDSTPTYEQY

v_call: TRBV9
j_call: TRBJ2-2
cdr3_length: 13
cdr3_aa: ASSRGQRNTGELF

v_call: TRBV27
j_call: TRBJ2-5
cdr3_length: 13
cdr3_aa: ASSLGQGYQETQY

v_call: TRBV9
j_call: TRBJ2-7
cdr3_length: 12
cdr3_aa: ASASGSTKDEQY

v_call: TRBV2
j_call: TRBJ1-5
cdr3_length: 12
cdr3_aa: ASRSQGTNQPQH

v_call: TRBV7-9
j_call: TRBJ2-3
cdr3_length: 14
cdr3_aa: ASSLVVQYSTDTQY

v_call: TRBV28
j_call: TRBJ1-5
cdr3_length: 14
cdr3_aa: ASSAGGGRSNQPQH